This T cell receptor (beta chain) was observed in a study of cytomegalovirus exposure and HLA in healthy donors. TCRdb's table, derived via immunoSEQ multiplex PCR, lists solely in-frame clones and lacks some. The repertoire consists of about 240,000 clones, with around 88% occurring once and the leading ten covering about 1.2%. This clone has a single count. The CDR3 totals 17 residues. Germline CDR1 SGHAT, CDR2 FQNNGV. V lost 1 base, J lost 4 bases, and 17 bases lay in between. Sequencing was performed on PBMCs. The source of this sequence is a young woman in good health and CMV-seropositive. The chain has TRBV11-2 and TRBJ2-1; maybe TRBD2 (6 bases). In nucleotides, the CDR3 is TGTGCCAGCAGCTTAGTTATAACGGGACTCTCGTACAATGAGCAGTTCTTC. The encoded protein is CASSLVITGLSYNEQFF. Full variable domain (outside the CDR3, taken from reference TRBV11-2 and TRBJ2-1): EAGVAQSPRYKIIEKRQSVAFWCNPISGHATLYWYQQILGQGPKLLIQFQNNGVVDDSQLPKDRFSAERLKGVDSTLKIQPAKLEDSAVYLCASSLVITGLSYNEQFFGPGTRLTVL.